This T cell receptor beta chain came from a study of T cells in Graves' hyperthyroidism and ophthalmopathy. It was RNA transcripts that yielded the amplified TCR beta CDR3 regions. In the first-round RT-PCR of the TCR CDR3, the HTBI primer set was used. TCRdb re-derived calls from the multiplex PCR reads in MiXCR, one entry per CDR3 protein. This sample yields around 200,000 distinct CDR3 sequences, of which about 17% are seen a single time; just under 45% belongs to the top ten. The definition of stable Graves' hyperthyroidism was no ophthalmopathy progression within 18 months. These patients, aged 18 to 65, had recently diagnosed hyperthyroidism lasting under 2 months. Germline CDR1 WSHSY, CDR2 SAAADI. The CDR3 is made up of 14 amino acids. V was shortened by 10 bases and J by 0 bases, with 15 bases between the two germline ends. This clonotype was counted many times.

The sample taken for sequencing was blood. This sequence was found in a man aged 40-49 years with Graves' hyperthyroidism. V gene TRBV10-2 combines with J gene TRBJ1-2, with D perhaps TRBD1 (5 bases). The CDR3 region is CATSRDLANYGYTF. In DNA form, the CDR3 reads TGCGCCACAAGTAGGGACCTAGCTAACTATGGCTACACCTTC.